This entry lists 25 T cell receptor beta chains sequenced from one sample in a study of T-cell reconstitution after alpha-beta-depleted transplantation in children. Unique molecular identifiers were used to barcode this TCRbeta library. TCRdb independently ran MiXCR on the PCR reads; one entry per CDR3 protein. Of approximately 980,000 distinct CDR3 sequences in the sample, about 29% were seen once. The sample was PBMCs, mostly from graft donor cells, taken 360 days after TCRalphabeta/CD19-depleted stem cell transplant. These receptors all stem from a boy under two years old who had a stem cell transplant for SCID, so the T cells may come from the graft donor.

The chain recombines TRBV19 with TRBJ1-1, with D perhaps TRBD1 (6 bases). Looked up from germline, CDR1 is LNHDA and CDR2 is SQIVND (reference sequence). V was trimmed by 5 bases and J by 0 bases, leaving 16 bases between them. This CDR3 has 16 amino acids. CDR3 coding DNA: TGTGCCAGTAGTCCCGAAGGACAGTTAATGAACACTGAAGCTTTCTTT. Protein sequence: CASSPEGQLMNTEAFF.

This chain links TRBV10-2 with TRBJ2-1, with 8 bases lining up with TRBD2. The V and J ends lost 5 bases and 9 bases, in that order; junction bases with no gene match: 24. Per the germline V gene, CDR1 is WSHSY and CDR2 is SAAADI. CDR3 length: 19 residues. This chain's CDR3 is CASSLGLAANIQPGVEQFF. DNA of the CDR3: TGCGCCAGCAGTTTAGGACTAGCAGCCAACATCCAACCAGGTGTTGAGCAGTTCTTC.

This clonotype was seen only a few times. The chain couples TRBV12-3 or TRBV12-4 to TRBJ1-1, with D hard to call. The germline V and J ends were trimmed by 2 bases and 11 bases, with 12 bases remaining between them. The CDR3 extends over 12 amino acids. CDR3 sequence (DNA): TGTGCCAGCAGTTTAACGGCCGGAGGGGCTTTCTTT. The encoded protein is CASSLTAGGAFF.

The rearrangement uses TRBV7-2 and TRBJ2-3; 14 bases match TRBD2. The germline CDR1 and CDR2 sequences are SGHTA and FQGNSA. CDR3 length: 16 residues. J gave up 9 bases and V 4 bases, and 9 bases lay outside the gene matches. In DNA, the CDR3 is TGTGCCAGCAGCTCAGGACTAGCGGGGGGAAGTTGGACGCAGTATTTT. Residues: CASSSGLAGGSWTQYF.

This clonotype was counted ten times or more. The rearrangement uses TRBV12-3 or TRBV12-4 and TRBJ1-1; 10 bases are a match to TRBD1. Trimming took 5 bases from V and 2 from J; bases not matched to a gene: 5. The CDR3 covers 15 residues. The CDR3, as DNA: TGTGCCAGCAGTCCATGGACAGGGGGTAACACTGAAGCTTTCTTT. Its translation: CASSPWTGGNTEAFF.

This clonotype appeared a few times. J is TRBJ2-1 and V is TRBV6-5; tentatively, D is TRBD1 or TRBD2 (5 bases each). The V end lost 6 bases, the J end lost 9 bases, and 12 bases lay between the germline ends. In germline, CDR1 is MNHEY, CDR2 SVGAGI. This CDR3 is 12 amino acids long. The CDR3 DNA sequence: TGTGCCAGCAGCGTCGCAGGGACTGAGCAGTTCTTC. Translating it yields CASSVAGTEQFF.

This clonotype was counted only a few times. The chain has TRBV6-1 and TRBJ2-7; D is possibly TRBD1 or TRBD2 (5 bases each). The CDR3 length is 14 residues. From germline, CDR1 is MNHNS and CDR2 SASEGT. V was clipped by 6 bases and J by 5 bases, with 17 bases between them. CDR3 nucleotide sequence: TGTGCCAGCAGGGCCTCGGGGAGAGGGGACGAGCAGTACTTC. This sequence encodes CASRASGRGDEQYF.

Here the CDR3 reads CSAARKSMNTEAFF. The CDR3, as DNA: TGCAGTGCCGCCCGAAAGAGCATGAACACTGAAGCTTTCTTT. The chain uses TRBV20-1 and TRBJ1-1; no clear D. This CDR3 is 14 amino acids long. The germline V gene has CDR1 DFQATT and CDR2 SNEGSKA (reference sequence). Trimming stripped 6 bases from V and 0 bases from J, with 14 bases between.

The chain combines TRBV9 with TRBJ1-1; D possibly corresponds to TRBD1 (5 bases). The CDR3 extends over 14 amino acids. The V end was cut by 0 bases, the J end by 7 bases, with 13 bases between. CDR1 and CDR2 from the germline V gene are SGDLS and YYNGEE. The CDR3 region has the DNA TGTGCCAGCAGCGTAGTGTCGACGGGGGGTGAAGCTTTCTTT. Residues: CASSVVSTGGEAFF.

This clonotype was seen a handful of times. This chain uses TRBV20-1 with TRBJ2-3; D is unclear. The length of the CDR3 is 18 residues. Germline CDR1 and CDR2: DFQATT and SNEGSKA (reference sequence). The V gene lost 5 bases and the J gene lost 0 bases, with 24 bases spanning the gap. In DNA form, the CDR3 reads TGCAGTGCTGGACGCAGGAGACGGACCCTTGAAAGCACAGATACGCAGTATTTT. This gives the protein CSAGRRRRTLESTDTQYF.

This clonotype was counted a few times. J is TRBJ1-3 and V is TRBV12-3 or TRBV12-4; possible D gene TRBD1, 5 bases. The CDR3 is 15 amino acids. V lost 3 bases and J 0 bases, leaving 9 bases between the germline ends. The CDR3 DNA sequence: TGTGCCAGCAGTTTGGGGCAGAGCTCTGGAAACACCATATATTTT. Protein sequence: CASSLGQSSGNTIYF.

This chain uses TRBV29-1 with TRBJ1-2; 9 nucleotides agree with TRBD1. The CDR3 contains 13 residues. The germline V gene encodes CDR1 SQVTM and CDR2 ANQGSEA. V was pared by 5 bases and J by 8 bases, with 9 bases of the junction left unmatched. The CDR3 nucleotides are TGCAGCGTTCCCGGGACAGGGTTTTGGGGCTACACCTTC. Residues: CSVPGTGFWGYTF.

V is TRBV7-6 and J is TRBJ1-2, with D possibly being TRBD1 (5 bases). The CDR3 runs to 14 residues. The V end was cut by 2 bases, the J end by 2 bases, with 9 bases between. CDR1 and CDR2 from the germline V gene are SGHVS and FNYEAQ. CDR3 loop: CASSLLAGNYGYTF. The CDR3 DNA follows: TGTGCCAGCAGCTTATTGGCAGGGAACTATGGCTACACCTTC.

V gene TRBV20-1 combines with J gene TRBJ2-3; D is unclear. The V gene's germline CDR1 is DFQATT and CDR2 SNEGSKA (reference sequence). This CDR3 is 15 amino acids long. Trimming shortened V by 5 bases and J by 0 bases, and 15 bases separated the two germline ends. The CDR3 spells CSAPLSRTSTDTQYF. Here the CDR3 DNA reads TGCAGTGCTCCACTGTCTAGAACTAGCACAGATACGCAGTATTTT.

V usage is TRBV12-3 or TRBV12-4 and J usage is TRBJ2-1, with TRBD1 as a possible D gene (6 bases). The CDR3 covers 16 residues. V was trimmed by 6 bases and J by 6 bases, leaving 21 bases between them. In nucleotides, the CDR3 is TGTGCCAGCAGCTTACATATGACAGGTCTGGGCAATGAGCAGTTCTTC. Translated, it gives CASSLHMTGLGNEQFF.

The rearrangement links TRBV20-1 to TRBJ1-5, with TRBD1 matching 8 bases. Germline V gene data show CDR1 as DFQATT and CDR2 as SNEGSKA (reference sequence). The CDR3 sequence is 15 residues long. After removal of 0 bases from V and 3 bases from J, the junction contained 4 bases not matched to a gene. The CDR3 sequence is CSARETGAFNQPQHF. The CDR3 DNA reads TGCAGTGCTAGAGAGACAGGGGCCTTCAATCAGCCCCAGCATTTT.

The genes are TRBV20-1 and TRBJ2-7, with 7 bases matching TRBD1. This CDR3 region has 14 residues. Germline values: CDR1 DFQATT, CDR2 SNEGSKA (reference sequence). Trimming removed 7 bases from V and 5 bases from J; junction bases left unmatched: 14. DNA for the CDR3: TGCAGTGGTTCTACCGGGACAGTTCCCCACGAGCAGTACTTC. Its translation is CSGSTGTVPHEQYF.

The rearrangement uses TRBV27 and TRBJ2-7; the match to TRBD2 covers 8 bases. The J segment lost 1 base and the V segment lost 5 bases, leaving 19 bases of the junction unmatched. The CDR3 contains 19 residues. Germline CDR1 reads MNHEY; CDR2 reads SMNVEV (reference sequence). CDR3 sequence (DNA): TGTGCCAGCAGTCCAACGGTTCCGGGACTAGGCTTCTTTTCCTACGAGCAGTACTTC. Protein: CASSPTVPGLGFFSYEQYF.

The CDR3 sequence: CASSVVGVETDTQYF. The CDR3, as DNA: TGTGCCAGCAGCGTAGTTGGTGTGGAAACAGATACGCAGTATTTT. The chain carries TRBV9 and TRBJ2-3; D gene uncertain. The germline CDR1 and CDR2 sequences are SGDLS and YYNGEE. Trimming pared 0 bases from V and 3 bases from J, leaving 11 bases between. The CDR3 spans 15 residues.

The chain is built from TRBV6-5 and TRBJ1-5; no firm D call. V lost 4 bases to trimming and J lost 5 bases, with 9 bases between them. CDR1 and CDR2 (germline): MNHEY, SVGAGI. This CDR3 region has 13 residues. CDR3 sequence: CASSSNAYQPQHF. Here the CDR3 DNA reads TGTGCCAGCAGTTCCAATGCTTATCAGCCCCAGCATTTT.

J is TRBJ2-7 and V is TRBV29-1, with D uncertain. V was cut by 6 bases and J by 3 bases, with 15 bases left in between. The CDR3 has 13 amino acids. The germline CDR1 and CDR2 sequences are SQVTM and ANQGSEA. The CDR3 sequence: CSVGRPLLYEQYF. Here the CDR3 DNA reads TGCAGCGTCGGACGGCCGTTACTCTACGAGCAGTACTTC.

The chain has TRBV7-2 and TRBJ2-2; D is uncertain. The CDR3 consists of 15 residues. Trimming left V 1 base short and J 4 bases short, with 10 bases between. In germline, CDR1 is SGHTA, CDR2 FQGNSA. The CDR3 protein is CASSLGGAFTGELFF. CDR3 DNA: TGTGCCAGCAGCTTAGGAGGTGCTTTCACCGGGGAGCTGTTTTTT.

The chain couples TRBV20-1 to TRBJ1-5; 9 bases are a match to TRBD1. Trimming cost V 5 bases and J 0 bases; bases outside gene matches: 5. Germline V gene lookup returns CDR1 DFQATT and CDR2 SNEGSKA (reference sequence). This CDR3 is 15 amino acids long. The DNA of the CDR3 is TGCAGTGCTCGCCGGACAGGGGATAGCAATCAGCCCCAGCATTTT. The encoded protein is CSARRTGDSNQPQHF.

This sequence joins TRBV4-3 and TRBJ1-4, with D maybe TRBD1 (5 bases). CDR3 size: 15 residues. Trimming took 0 bases from V and 3 from J, leaving 8 bases between them. Germline V CDR1 and CDR2: LGHNA, YSLEER. The DNA of the CDR3 is TGCGCCAGCAGCCAAGAGGGGGTGGCTAATGAAAAACTGTTTTTT. This gives the protein CASSQEGVANEKLFF.

The gene calls are TRBV5-1 and TRBJ2-7, with TRBD1 matching over 9 bases. Trimming removed 0 bases from V and 2 bases from J; junction bases left unmatched: 9. Germline V gives CDR1 SGHRS, CDR2 YFSETQ. The CDR3 totals 17 residues. DNA for the CDR3: TGCGCCAGCAGCTTGGTGCCCCCGGACAGGGGAACCTACGAGCAGTACTTC. Translation gives CASSLVPPDRGTYEQYF.